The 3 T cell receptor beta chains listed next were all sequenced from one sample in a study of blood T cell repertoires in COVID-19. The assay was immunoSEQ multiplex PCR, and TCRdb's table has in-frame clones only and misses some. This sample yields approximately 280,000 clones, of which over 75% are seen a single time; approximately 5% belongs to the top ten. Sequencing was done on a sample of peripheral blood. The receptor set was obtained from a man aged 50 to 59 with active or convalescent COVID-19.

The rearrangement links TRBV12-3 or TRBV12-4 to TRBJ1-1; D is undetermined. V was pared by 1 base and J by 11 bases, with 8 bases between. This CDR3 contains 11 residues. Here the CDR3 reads CASSLGTGAFF. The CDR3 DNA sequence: TGTGCCAGCAGTTTAGGGACGGGGGCTTTCTTT.

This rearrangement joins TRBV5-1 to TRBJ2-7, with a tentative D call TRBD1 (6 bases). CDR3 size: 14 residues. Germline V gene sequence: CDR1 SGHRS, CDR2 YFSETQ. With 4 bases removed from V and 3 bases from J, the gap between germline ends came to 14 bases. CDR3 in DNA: TGCGCCAGCAGCCCCGGACAGACCTTCTACGAGCAGTACTTC. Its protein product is CASSPGQTFYEQYF.

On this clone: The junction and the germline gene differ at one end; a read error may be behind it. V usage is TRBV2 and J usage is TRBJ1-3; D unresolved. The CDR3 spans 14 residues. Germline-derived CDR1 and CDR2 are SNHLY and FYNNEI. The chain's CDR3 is CASREGGSGNTIYF. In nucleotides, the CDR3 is TGTGCCAGCAGAGAAGGCGGGTCTGGAAACACCATATATTTT.